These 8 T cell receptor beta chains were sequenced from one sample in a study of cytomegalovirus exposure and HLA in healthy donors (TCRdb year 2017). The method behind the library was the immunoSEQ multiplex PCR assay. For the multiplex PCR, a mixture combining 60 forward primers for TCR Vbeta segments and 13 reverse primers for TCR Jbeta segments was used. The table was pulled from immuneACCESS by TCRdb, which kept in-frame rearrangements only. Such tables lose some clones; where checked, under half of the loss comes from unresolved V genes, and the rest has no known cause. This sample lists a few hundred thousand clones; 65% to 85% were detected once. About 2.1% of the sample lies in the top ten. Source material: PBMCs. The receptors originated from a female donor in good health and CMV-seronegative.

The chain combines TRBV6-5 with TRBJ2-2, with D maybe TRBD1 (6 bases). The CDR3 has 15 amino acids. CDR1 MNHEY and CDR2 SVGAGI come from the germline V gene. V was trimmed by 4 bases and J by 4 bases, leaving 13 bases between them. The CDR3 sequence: CASSSGRGFTGELFF. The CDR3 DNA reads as TGTGCCAGCAGTTCTGGCAGGGGATTCACCGGGGAGCTGTTTTTT.

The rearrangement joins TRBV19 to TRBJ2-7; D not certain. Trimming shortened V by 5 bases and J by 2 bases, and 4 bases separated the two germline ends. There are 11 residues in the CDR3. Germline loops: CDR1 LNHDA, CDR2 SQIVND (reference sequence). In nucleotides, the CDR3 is TGTGCCAGTAGTGCGGCCTACGAGCAGTACTTC. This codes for CASSAAYEQYF.

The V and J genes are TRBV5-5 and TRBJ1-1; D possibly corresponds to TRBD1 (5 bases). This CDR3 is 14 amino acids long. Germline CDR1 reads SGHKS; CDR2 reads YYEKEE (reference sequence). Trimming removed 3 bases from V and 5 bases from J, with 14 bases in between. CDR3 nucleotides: TGTGCCAGCAGCTGGGGTGGGGCTAGGACTGAAGCTTTCTTT. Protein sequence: CASSWGGARTEAFF.

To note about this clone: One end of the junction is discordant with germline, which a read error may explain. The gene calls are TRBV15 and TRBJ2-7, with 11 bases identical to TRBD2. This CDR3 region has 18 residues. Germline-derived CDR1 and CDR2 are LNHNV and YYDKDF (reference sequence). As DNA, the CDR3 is TGTGCCACCAGCAGAGATAGGTTAGCGGGAGGGCTTGGGGACGAGCGGTACTTC. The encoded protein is CATSRDRLAGGLGDERYF.

The CDR3 sequence is CASSFGGQDGNEKLFF. For the CDR3, the DNA is TGTGCCAGCAGCTTTGGCGGACAGGACGGTAATGAAAAACTGTTTTTT. The chain combines TRBV5-4 with TRBJ1-4; 7 nucleotides agree with TRBD1. Germline V CDR1 and CDR2: SGHNT, YYREEE (reference sequence). The trim removed 2 bases at V and 4 bases at J, leaving 8 bases unmatched. This CDR3 has 16 residues. Variable domain in full (rest from reference TRBV5-4 and TRBJ1-4): ETGVTQSPTHLIKTRGQQVTLRCSSQSGHNTVSWYQQALGQGPQFIFQYYREEENGRGNFPPRFSGLQFPNYSSELNVNALELDDSALYLCASSFGGQDGNEKLFFGSGTQLSVL.

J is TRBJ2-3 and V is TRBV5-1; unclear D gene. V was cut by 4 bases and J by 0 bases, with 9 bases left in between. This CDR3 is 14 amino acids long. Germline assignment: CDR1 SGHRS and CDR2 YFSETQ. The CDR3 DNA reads TGCGCCAGCAGCGAGAAAGATAGCACAGATACGCAGTATTTT. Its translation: CASSEKDSTDTQYF.

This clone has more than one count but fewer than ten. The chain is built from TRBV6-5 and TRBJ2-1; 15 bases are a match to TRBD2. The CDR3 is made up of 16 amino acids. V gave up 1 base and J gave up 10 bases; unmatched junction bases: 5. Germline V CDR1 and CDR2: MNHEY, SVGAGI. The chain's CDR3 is CASSYWTSGRGKEQFF. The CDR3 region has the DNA TGTGCCAGCAGTTACTGGACTAGCGGGAGGGGCAAGGAGCAGTTCTTC.

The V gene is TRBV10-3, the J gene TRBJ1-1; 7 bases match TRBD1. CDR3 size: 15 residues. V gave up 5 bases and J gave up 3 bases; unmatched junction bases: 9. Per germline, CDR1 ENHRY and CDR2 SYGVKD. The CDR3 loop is CAISQHRDSDTEAFF. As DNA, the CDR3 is TGTGCCATCAGTCAACACCGGGACAGCGACACTGAAGCTTTCTTT.